These T cell receptor beta chains were read from a single sample in a study of Ad26.COV2.S vaccination and SARS-CoV-2 variants. Here immunoSEQ multiplex PCR was the method, and the copy in TCRdb shows in-frame clones only, minus some. Of about 440,000 clones listed, 80% to 95% are singletons. Sequenced material: peripheral blood, taken in a trial of Ad26.COV2.S vaccine versus placebo. The receptor set was obtained from a person between 18 and 65 years old who received the Ad26.COV2.S COVID-19 vaccine or a placebo. Each CDR3 is given without its conserved first and last residue.

V gene	CDR3 length	J gene	CDR3 protein
TRBV5-4	12	TRBJ2-7	ASSLETETYEQY
TRBV23-1	17	TRBJ1-1	ASSQSGSRVGPGGTEAF
TRBV15	16	TRBJ2-7	ATSRDSGGTGRSYEQY
TRBV27	9	TRBJ2-7	ARWTAYEQY
TRBV7-2	11	TRBJ2-7	ASSLGLAGEQY
TRBV6-6	12	TRBJ2-5	ASSYPTGPETQY
TRBV27	13	TRBJ1-1	ASSPGQGHNTEAF
TRBV19	12	TRBJ2-5	ASSMGARRETQY
TRBV14	12	TRBJ1-1	ASSQVERPDGAF
TRBV30	11	TRBJ1-5	AWTGQGDQPQH
TRBV9	15	TRBJ1-3	ASSAWGAPDSGNTIY
TRBV6-6	10	TRBJ1-2	ASSYKGDGYT
TRBV6-2/TRBV6-3	17	TRBJ2-3	ASSYSATSGRRFTDTQY
TRBV5-1	13	TRBJ2-1	ASSLVRMGVNEQF
TRBV27	13	TRBJ2-3	ASSFHPGDRNTQY
TRBV5-5	14	TRBJ2-7	ASSLLGRDRDYEQY
TRBV18	11	TRBJ1-5	ASSDTEGQPQH
TRBV18	12	TRBJ2-7	ASSPRRGPYEQY
TRBV19	13	TRBJ2-7	ASSEGTSGYYEQY
TRBV19	16	TRBJ2-1	ASSPSLGRAGGHNEQF
TRBV7-2	13	TRBJ1-2	ASSLGAGSAYGYT
TRBV28	11	TRBJ2-1	ASSRSSYNEQF
TRBV9	13	TRBJ2-7	ASSTGLAGVNEQY
TRBV29-1	15	TRBJ2-1	SVEKAVGYGRYNEQF
TRBV6-6	14	TRBJ2-1	ASSRDLAGGSNEQF
TRBV10-3	12	TRBJ2-1	AISAQDKHNEQF